What follows are 22 T cell receptor beta chains derived from one specimen sequenced in a study of control samples from healthy donors and cancer patients. Measured with immunoSEQ multiplex PCR; TCRdb has only the in-frame clones, and not every one. The sample carries 350,000 to 450,000 clones, roughly 90% recorded once. The sequencing input was PBMCs. The receptors come from a middle-aged man with head and neck cancer.

The chain recombines TRBV4-3 with TRBJ1-6, with D uncertain. The CDR3 is made up of 12 amino acids. Between the trimmed V and J ends, which lost 5 bases and 10 bases, there was a span of 9 bases. CDR1 is LGHNA, CDR2 YSLEER, per germline. CDR3 in amino acids: CASSSLASPLHF. The DNA of the CDR3 is TGCGCCAGCAGCTCATTGGCCTCACCCCTCCACTTT.

This clone occurred once. The rearrangement uses TRBV18 and TRBJ1-2; possibly TRBD1 for D (5 bases). The germline V gene has CDR1 KGHSH and CDR2 LQKENI. The germline V and J ends were trimmed by 1 base and 0 bases, with 12 bases remaining between them. The CDR3 runs to 16 residues. The CDR3 sequence is CASSPLDSQSNYGYTF. Written as DNA, the CDR3 is TGTGCCAGCTCACCACTTGACAGCCAATCTAACTATGGCTACACCTTC.

The chain carries TRBV5-4 and TRBJ2-6; D is unclear. CDR1 is SGHNT and CDR2 is YYREEE in the germline V gene (reference sequence). CDR3 length equals 15 residues. V was pared by 4 bases and J by 1 base, with 9 bases between. As DNA, the CDR3 is TGTGCCAGCAGCGGCCTAGGGTCTGGGGCCAACGTCCTGACTTTC. Protein: CASSGLGSGANVLTF.

V usage is TRBV2 and J usage is TRBJ1-5, with a weak D call TRBD1 (6 bases). Germline V gene data show CDR1 as SNHLY and CDR2 as FYNNEI. The CDR3 covers 15 residues. V was trimmed by 7 bases and J by 2 bases, leaving 15 bases between them. CDR3 sequence reads: CASTWGAVGNQPQHF. In DNA form, the CDR3 reads TGTGCCAGCACCTGGGGGGCCGTAGGCAATCAGCCCCAGCATTTT.

To note about this clone: This same CDR3 is encoded by further DNA sequences in the sample. V usage is TRBV5-6 and J usage is TRBJ1-5; unclear D gene. CDR3 length: 13 residues. Trimming pared 4 bases from V and 5 bases from J, leaving 10 bases between. In germline, CDR1 is SGHDT, CDR2 YYEEEE. The chain's CDR3 is CASSLGGDQPQHF. The CDR3, as DNA: TGTGCCAGCAGCCTCGGCGGGGATCAGCCCCAGCATTTT.

This clone was counted a single time. The chain carries TRBV27 and TRBJ1-2, with 8 nucleotides matching TRBD1. V lost 6 bases and J lost 5; bases outside the gene matches: 8. Germline CDR1 reads MNHEY; CDR2 reads SMNVEV (reference sequence). The CDR3 length is 14 residues. CDR3 sequence (DNA): TGTGCCAGCAGCCCCATAGGACAGGGATATGGCTACACCTTC. Amino acid sequence: CASSPIGQGYGYTF.

This clone appeared a single time. The chain joins TRBV11-3 to TRBJ2-3; 10 bases agree with TRBD2. The trim removed 1 base at V and 2 bases at J, leaving 9 bases unmatched. The CDR3 spans 18 residues. Per the germline V gene, CDR1 is SGHNT and CDR2 is YENEEA. CDR3 DNA: TGTGCCAGCAGCTTAGGGCCGGGCCTAGCGGGAGACACAGATACGCAGTATTTT. Protein product: CASSLGPGLAGDTDTQYF.

V and J are TRBV10-1 and TRBJ2-7, with TRBD2 matching 10 bases. The CDR3 covers 16 residues. In germline, CDR1 is WNHNN, CDR2 SYGVQD (reference sequence). Trimming removed 2 bases from V and 2 bases from J; junction bases left unmatched: 6. The CDR3 DNA follows: TGCGCCAGCAGTGAGATGTCAGCGGGAGGGCCCTACGAGCAGTACTTC. Protein sequence: CASSEMSAGGPYEQYF.

The V gene is TRBV19, the J gene TRBJ1-2, with D possibly being TRBD1 (6 bases). The CDR3 runs 16 residues. Trimming took off 3 bases at V and 3 bases at J, with 17 bases between the two ends. Germline V CDR1 and CDR2: LNHDA, SQIVND (reference sequence). In DNA, the CDR3 is TGTGCCAGTAGTATTAACTCCAGGGGAGGCTACTATGGCTACACCTTC. It is translated as CASSINSRGGYYGYTF.

The gene calls are TRBV28 and TRBJ1-3; 7 bases agree with TRBD1. V shed 4 bases and J 2 bases; nucleotides not matched to a gene: 8. The CDR3 spans 16 residues. CDR1 is MDHEN and CDR2 is SYDVKM in the germline V gene. DNA of the CDR3: TGTGCCAGCAGTTCCTACAGGGGCGACGCTGGAAACACCATATATTTT. It codes for CASSSYRGDAGNTIYF.

The chain employs TRBV7-8 and TRBJ2-2; TRBD2 might be the D (5 bases). V was shortened by 5 bases and J by 6 bases, with 22 bases between the two germline ends. The V gene's germline CDR1 is SGHVS and CDR2 FQNEAQ. The CDR3 totals 17 residues. Here the CDR3 DNA reads TGTGCCAGCAGCCCCGGCCCCGGAGGCCTATGGGCCGGGGAGCTGTTTTTT. Translating gives CASSPGPGGLWAGELFF.

This chain connects TRBV24-1 to TRBJ2-2; a weak D match, TRBD1 (6 bases). Germline V gene sequence: CDR1 KGHDR, CDR2 SFDVKD. The CDR3 spans 16 residues. V gave up 5 bases and J gave up 2 bases, with 14 bases separating them. The CDR3 DNA reads as TGTGCCACCAGTGGTGGCCGGGGACACAACACCGGGGAGCTGTTTTTT. It is translated as CATSGGRGHNTGELFF.

This clone came up once. This rearrangement joins TRBV6-5 to TRBJ1-1; D not resolved. The CDR3 has 13 amino acids. CDR1 is MNHEY, CDR2 SVGAGI, per germline. Trimming took 10 bases from V and 0 from J, leaving 12 bases between them. The CDR3 DNA reads as TGTGCCACCATGGGCCCAGTGAACACTGAAGCTTTCTTT. Its translation is CATMGPVNTEAFF.

This sequence joins TRBV7-2 and TRBJ2-1, with D possibly being TRBD1 or TRBD2 (5 bases each). The germline V and J ends were trimmed by 0 bases and 3 bases, with 12 bases remaining between them. This CDR3 comprises 16 residues. Germline V lookup: CDR1 SGHTA, CDR2 FQGNSA. CDR3 coding DNA: TGTGCCAGCAGCTTAGCGTCAGGGACGGTCTACAATGAGCAGTTCTTC. As protein: CASSLASGTVYNEQFF.

The chain employs TRBV2 and TRBJ1-1, with D possibly matching TRBD1 (5 bases). The V end was cut by 7 bases, the J end by 6 bases, with 15 bases between. This CDR3 is built from 13 residues. CDR1 is SNHLY, CDR2 FYNNEI, per germline. The DNA of the CDR3 is TGTGCCAGCATAGGTCCAGGGAGGGCTGAAGCTTTCTTT. This gives the protein CASIGPGRAEAFF.

The chain joins TRBV4-3 to TRBJ2-6; tentatively, D is TRBD1 (7 bases). The CDR3 is 17 residues long. Germline V gene lookup returns CDR1 LGHNA and CDR2 YSLEER. Trimming cost V 0 bases and J 4 bases, with 13 bases left between them. The CDR3 protein is CASSQDPGGPGANVLTF. The CDR3 nucleotides read TGCGCCAGCAGCCAAGATCCAGGGGGGCCCGGGGCCAACGTCCTGACTTTC.

The V and J genes are TRBV5-8 and TRBJ1-5; D is unresolved. V dropped 2 bases and J dropped 5 bases, with 11 bases sitting between them. CDR1 SGHTS and CDR2 YDEGEE come from the germline V gene. The CDR3 totals 14 residues. For the CDR3, the DNA is TGTGCCAGCAGCTTCGAAATTGAAGATCAGCCCCAGCATTTT. Translated, it gives CASSFEIEDQPQHF.

The CDR3 bases are TGTGCCAGCCGACTCGGACTAGCGGGAGACAATGAGCAGTTCTTC. As protein: CASRLGLAGDNEQFF. V usage is TRBV27 and J usage is TRBJ2-1; 13 bases match TRBD2. Trimming at V came to 8 bases and at J to 5 bases, leaving 6 bases not matched to a gene. There are 15 residues in the CDR3. CDR1 MNHEY and CDR2 SMNVEV come from the germline V gene (reference sequence).

The genes are TRBV9 and TRBJ2-5; TRBD2 matches 7 bases. CDR3 length: 14 amino acids. The V gene end was trimmed by 5 bases and the J gene end by 2 bases; junction bases not matched to a gene: 6. From germline, CDR1 is SGDLS and CDR2 YYNGEE. The CDR3 nucleotides read TGTGCCAGCAGTCAGACTAGCCTTCAAGAGACCCAGTACTTC. It translates to CASSQTSLQETQYF.

As to this clone: At one end the junction does not follow the germline gene, possibly because of a read error. The V and J genes are TRBV7-7 and TRBJ2-7; no reliable D call. The length of the CDR3 is 14 residues. CDR1 and CDR2 from the germline V gene are SSHAT and FNYEAQ (reference sequence). The CDR3 sequence is CASSPDLQSYEQCF. CDR3 coding DNA: TGTGCTAGCAGTCCTGACCTTCAATCCTACGAGCAGTGCTTC.

This clone was seen a few times. The chain uses TRBV5-4 and TRBJ2-7; TRBD1 agrees at 10 bases. In germline, CDR1 is SGHNT, CDR2 YYREEE (reference sequence). The CDR3 runs 16 residues. V gave up 1 base and J gave up 6 bases; unmatched junction bases: 10. CDR3 sequence: CASSLPSGTGVREQYF. Here the CDR3 DNA reads TGTGCCAGCAGCTTGCCCTCCGGGACAGGGGTTCGCGAGCAGTACTTC.

V and J are TRBV4-1 and TRBJ2-7; 7 bases are shared with TRBD1. J was trimmed by 2 bases and V by 0 bases; bases with no gene match: 10. The CDR3 runs to 17 residues. CDR1 is MGHRA, CDR2 YSYEKL, per germline. The CDR3 DNA reads TGCGCCAGCAGCCAAGATAGCCCGGACAGGTCGCCCTACGAGCAGTACTTC. Its protein is CASSQDSPDRSPYEQYF.